This TCR beta chain originates from a study of T-cell memory formation after mild COVID-19. As concerns this clonotype: Its antigen is undetermined.

Trimming removed 2 bases from V and 2 bases from J, with 12 bases in between. CDR3 length: 15 residues. Germline loops: CDR1 SNHLY, CDR2 FYNNEI. Overall study findings and caveats: That cross-reactive memory joined was suggested by some responding clones appearing in pre-infection memory.

TCRdb independently ran MiXCR on the 5' RACE reads; one entry per CDR3 protein. The profile shows 240,000 or so distinct CDR3 sequences, approximately 10% of them singletons. This sequence was found in a man younger than 35 who had mild COVID-19 (a few samples of this study predate the infection). Cell type and time point are not known. Sequencing used PBMCs or a T cell subset sorted from them (not recorded which). The rearrangement links TRBV2 to TRBJ1-1; D is uncertain. In DNA form, the CDR3 reads TGTGCCAGCAGTGAACAAAGGACCGTAAACACTGAAGCTTTCTTT. This translates into CASSEQRTVNTEAFF.